This T cell receptor beta chain emerged from a study of Ad26.COV2.S vaccination and SARS-CoV-2 variants. The CDR3 extends over 15 amino acids. The J segment lost 7 bases and the V segment lost 3 bases, leaving 12 bases of the junction unmatched. Germline V lookup: CDR1 LGHNA, CDR2 YNFKEQ. Specified treatment: around 19 received Ad26.COV2.S at low or high dose, single or two shots; roughly five received placebo; per-sample allocation not given. Specimen acquisition occurred on day 63 following the initial vaccine or placebo injection. TCRdb's table, derived via immunoSEQ multiplex PCR, lists solely in-frame clones and lacks some. Among about 480,000 clones listed, 70% to 90% were seen once.

This clonotype originated in a person between 18 and 65 years old who received the Ad26.COV2.S COVID-19 vaccine or a placebo. Sequences were derived from peripheral blood, sampled in a trial of Ad26.COV2.S vaccine versus placebo. V and J are TRBV4-2 and TRBJ2-7; 7 bases align to TRBD1. The CDR3 loop reads CASSHLDRSGGEQYF. The CDR3 DNA sequence: TGTGCCAGCAGCCACCTGGACAGGTCCGGTGGTGAGCAGTACTTC.